Listed below are T cell receptor beta chains from one sample, sequenced in a study of shared clonotypes between healthy human individuals. Clones were read by immunoSEQ multiplex PCR, and TCRdb kept only the in-frame ones, dropping some. In the table there are some 700,000 clones, 90% of which are singletons. Sample: memory CD8+ T cells from PBMCs. These receptors were taken from a man between 18 and 35 years old in good health. Some clones in this sample may be carry-over from other donors' samples. CDR3s include the opening cysteine and the closing phenylalanine or tryptophan. Each record gives: clone size, D gene, J gene, V gene, CDR3 length, CDR3 DNA, CDR3 protein. The D gene is left open where the match is weak. Some rows have no size entry. The others give once, few or many, or a class for an expanded clone.

clone size: few; D gene: .; J gene: TRBJ1-3; V gene: TRBV19; CDR3 length: 14; CDR3 DNA: TGTGCCAGTAGTCACCCTTTTGGCGGAAACACCATATATTTT; CDR3 protein: CASSHPFGGNTIYF
clone size: .; D gene: TRBD1; J gene: TRBJ1-5; V gene: TRBV10-3; CDR3 length: 13; CDR3 DNA: TGTGCCATCAGAGGACAGGGCAATCAGCCCCAGCATTTT; CDR3 protein: CAIRGQGNQPQHF
clone size: many; D gene: .; J gene: TRBJ2-7; V gene: TRBV28; CDR3 length: 15; CDR3 DNA: TGTGCCAGCAGTTTAGGGCGGGAGACAGGTTACGAGCAGTACTTC; CDR3 protein: CASSLGRETGYEQYF
clone size: .; D gene: .; J gene: TRBJ2-7; V gene: TRBV27; CDR3 length: 14; CDR3 DNA: TGTGCCAGCAGTTTATTATCCACCCCCTACGAGCAGTACTTC; CDR3 protein: CASSLLSTPYEQYF
clone size: .; D gene: TRBD2; J gene: TRBJ2-1; V gene: TRBV4-1; CDR3 length: 16; CDR3 DNA: TGCGCCAGCAGCCAAGAGGGGACTAACTTATACAATGAGCAGTTCTTC; CDR3 protein: CASSQEGTNLYNEQFF
clone size: .; D gene: TRBD2; J gene: TRBJ2-5; V gene: TRBV5-1; CDR3 length: 18; CDR3 DNA: TGCGCCAGCAGCTTGATCATAATTGTAGCGGGTTCACAAGAGACCCAGTACTTC; CDR3 protein: CASSLIIIVAGSQETQYF
clone size: .; D gene: .; J gene: TRBJ2-3; V gene: TRBV5-6; CDR3 length: 12; CDR3 DNA: TGTGCCAGCAGCTTGGCACGGGATACGCAGTATTTT; CDR3 protein: CASSLARDTQYF
clone size: .; D gene: .; J gene: TRBJ1-4; V gene: TRBV7-2; CDR3 length: 13; CDR3 DNA: TGTGCCAGCAGGACAAGGGCTAATGAAAAACTGTTTTTT; CDR3 protein: CASRTRANEKLFF
clone size: .; D gene: .; J gene: TRBJ2-4; V gene: TRBV14; CDR3 length: 18; CDR3 DNA: TGTGCCAGCAGCCAAGATTCGGTCCGGAATCTAGCCAAAAACATTCAGTACTTC; CDR3 protein: CASSQDSVRNLAKNIQYF
clone size: .; D gene: .; J gene: TRBJ1-3; V gene: TRBV28; CDR3 length: 15; CDR3 DNA: TGTGCCAGCATACCAAGGGGGTTTGCTGGAAACACCATATATTTT; CDR3 protein: CASIPRGFAGNTIYF
clone size: .; D gene: .; J gene: TRBJ2-7; V gene: TRBV13; CDR3 length: 14; CDR3 DNA: TGTGCCAGCGCGACCGGGGCAGGGGCCTACGAGCAGTACTTC; CDR3 protein: CASATGAGAYEQYF
clone size: .; D gene: .; J gene: TRBJ2-7; V gene: TRBV7-3; CDR3 length: 11; CDR3 DNA: TGTGCCAGCAGCTCAGTCCCCGAGCAGTACTTC; CDR3 protein: CASSSVPEQYF
clone size: .; D gene: .; J gene: TRBJ2-7; V gene: TRBV28; CDR3 length: 14; CDR3 DNA: TGTGCCAGCAGTTCGAATTCAGACTCCTACGAGCAGTACTTC; CDR3 protein: CASSSNSDSYEQYF
clone size: .; D gene: .; J gene: TRBJ1-1; V gene: TRBV29-1; CDR3 length: 10; CDR3 DNA: TGCAGCGTTCCAGGCACTGAAGCTTTCTTT; CDR3 protein: CSVPGTEAFF
clone size: .; D gene: .; J gene: TRBJ2-5; V gene: TRBV4-2; CDR3 length: 14; CDR3 DNA: TGTGCCAGCAGCCAACGCTCCCTGAGGGAGACCCAGTACTTC; CDR3 protein: CASSQRSLRETQYF
clone size: .; D gene: TRBD2; J gene: TRBJ2-6; V gene: TRBV7-3; CDR3 length: 18; CDR3 DNA: TGTGCCAGCAGCCCCCTTGCGGGACTAATTTCCGGGGCCAACGTCCTGACTTTC; CDR3 protein: CASSPLAGLISGANVLTF
clone size: .; D gene: TRBD1; J gene: TRBJ1-6; V gene: TRBV27; CDR3 length: 12; CDR3 DNA: TGTGCCAGCAGTACAGGGGGTTCACCCCTCCACTTT; CDR3 protein: CASSTGGSPLHF
clone size: .; D gene: TRBD2; J gene: TRBJ2-7; V gene: TRBV27; CDR3 length: 15; CDR3 DNA: TGTGCCAGCCAACCCGGGGGGTACTCTGACTACGAGCAGTACTTC; CDR3 protein: CASQPGGYSDYEQYF
clone size: .; D gene: .; J gene: TRBJ2-3; V gene: TRBV5-1; CDR3 length: 15; CDR3 DNA: TGCGCCAGCAGCCTTGCAAGGGGCCTCACAGATACGCAGTATTTT; CDR3 protein: CASSLARGLTDTQYF
clone size: .; D gene: .; J gene: TRBJ1-5; V gene: TRBV4-3; CDR3 length: 18; CDR3 DNA: TGCGCCAGCAGCCAACATTATTATACAGGGAACAGCAATCAGCCCCAGCATTTT; CDR3 protein: CASSQHYYTGNSNQPQHF
clone size: .; D gene: TRBD2; J gene: TRBJ2-7; V gene: TRBV5-1; CDR3 length: 13; CDR3 DNA: TGCGCCAGCGGGGAGGGTCCCTCCTACGAGCAGTACTTC; CDR3 protein: CASGEGPSYEQYF
clone size: .; D gene: TRBD1; J gene: TRBJ2-3; V gene: TRBV2; CDR3 length: 17; CDR3 DNA: TGTGCCAGCAGACGCCTAGAGGGGGCGGAAAGCACAGATACGCAGTATTTT; CDR3 protein: CASRRLEGAESTDTQYF
clone size: .; D gene: .; J gene: TRBJ2-5; V gene: TRBV7-8; CDR3 length: 15; CDR3 DNA: TGTGCCAGCAGCTTAGGACCGGGACTTCAAGAGACCCAGTACTTC; CDR3 protein: CASSLGPGLQETQYF
clone size: .; D gene: .; J gene: TRBJ2-1; V gene: TRBV6-4; CDR3 length: 17; CDR3 DNA: TGTGCCAGCAGTGACTCCTCCCTGGGCAGATCTTACAATGAGCAGTTCTTC; CDR3 protein: CASSDSSLGRSYNEQFF
clone size: .; D gene: TRBD1; J gene: TRBJ2-2; V gene: TRBV15; CDR3 length: 15; CDR3 DNA: TGTGCCACCAGCGCAGGGACAGTGAACACCGGGGAGCTGTTTTTT; CDR3 protein: CATSAGTVNTGELFF
clone size: .; D gene: TRBD2; J gene: TRBJ2-4; V gene: TRBV11-2; CDR3 length: 17; CDR3 DNA: TGTGCCAGCAGCGCGCGAGAACTAGCGGGAGAGATTAACATTCAGTACTTC; CDR3 protein: CASSARELAGEINIQYF
clone size: once; D gene: .; J gene: TRBJ2-7; V gene: TRBV5-1; CDR3 length: 16; CDR3 DNA: TGCGCCAGCAGCTCACGAGACAGGCCCCCCTTCCGCGAGCAGTACTTC; CDR3 protein: CASSSRDRPPFREQYF
clone size: .; D gene: TRBD1; J gene: TRBJ1-2; V gene: TRBV4-3; CDR3 length: 18; CDR3 DNA: TGCGCCAGCAGCCAAGGGGTCTCCACAGGGGGCTATTACTATGGCTACACCTTC; CDR3 protein: CASSQGVSTGGYYYGYTF
clone size: .; D gene: .; J gene: TRBJ1-1; V gene: TRBV5-1; CDR3 length: 15; CDR3 DNA: TGCGCCAGCAGCTTGGCGCCCTTCTTGAACACTGAAGCTTTCTTT; CDR3 protein: CASSLAPFLNTEAFF
clone size: .; D gene: .; J gene: TRBJ2-7; V gene: TRBV28; CDR3 length: 12; CDR3 DNA: TGTGCCAGCAGTAGTCCCGGGGACGAGCAGTACTTC; CDR3 protein: CASSSPGDEQYF
clone size: once; D gene: TRBD2; J gene: TRBJ2-1; V gene: TRBV15; CDR3 length: 13; CDR3 DNA: TGTGCCACCAGCGGGAGGGCCCTCAATGAGCAGTTCTTC; CDR3 protein: CATSGRALNEQFF
clone size: .; D gene: TRBD1; J gene: TRBJ2-7; V gene: TRBV28; CDR3 length: 16; CDR3 DNA: TGTGCCAGCAGCTCCGGGACAGGGCTCCTCTCCTACGAGCAGTACTTC; CDR3 protein: CASSSGTGLLSYEQYF
clone size: .; D gene: .; J gene: TRBJ2-2; V gene: TRBV27; CDR3 length: 15; CDR3 DNA: TGTGCCAGCAGTTCTTATGCGCCGAACACCGGGGAGCTGTTTTTT; CDR3 protein: CASSSYAPNTGELFF